Listed here is a single T cell receptor (beta chain). This clone was seen more than once but under ten times. Its cognate antigen has yet to be identified. No clone much larger than this one lies a single base away; base qualities are absent. This specimen comes from a study of beta chain features in type 1 diabetes (dated 2018 in TCRdb). With regard to the full study: Patients and healthy donors did not differ in mean age, gender distribution, total cell number or subset yield. A total of approximately 100,000,000 sorted cells were examined across all samples, and the number of cells per subset was strongly correlated with RNA yield. The study compared the TCRB repertoires of sorted circulating CD4+ T cell subsets in recently diagnosed type 1 diabetes patients with those in matched healthy donors. Naive and central memory subsets were obtained from all 30 or so donors, but regulatory and stem cell-like memory subsets were isolated from only 8 patients and about 8 healthy donors. Findings and caveats that apply to the study as a whole: Naive, central memory and regulatory TCRB repertoires appeared more similar among patients than among healthy donors. At VDJ recombination sites, type 1 diabetes patients had fewer insertions and more deleted nucleotides, which implies abnormalities in thymic rearrangement. HLA sub-analyses involved small numbers of individuals, so any influence of HLA type on TCRB rearrangement remained unresolved. Shorter templates might be favored by PCR, yet because patient and control samples were amplified and corrected together, any such skew would affect both groups equally. Because cDNA was sequenced instead of genomic DNA, highly expressing activated cells could be over-represented, though the groups showed no difference in activation or CD3 levels. Type 1 diabetes patients showed a moderate but significant shortening of TCRB CDR3 length in all four CD4+ subsets.

All of the isolated RNA was reverse transcribed with the High Capacity cDNA Reverse Transcription Kit, so expressed TCRB transcripts were sequenced. Naive, central memory and regulatory T cell samples underwent deep immunoSEQ sequencing, averaging around 3.7 million total reads per sample. Sorted cells were lysed in RLT buffer and RNA was extracted with DNase-treated RNeasy Micro or Mini kits, depending on cell number. Each cell subset was processed separately to prevent cross-contamination, with patient and healthy donor samples processed together. Using the immunoSEQ multiplex PCR, TCRB sequences were amplified from cDNA into 87-bp fragments spanning the CDR3 region. Amplicons were sequenced on the Illumina HiSeq platform. The paper's data handling went like this. Synthetic template baselines were used to correct PCR bias computationally, reads within Hamming distance 2 were collapsed together, and singletons that could not be merged were discarded. Reads were aligned against IMGT so that V, D and J genes, CDR3 length and insertions or deletions at six rearrangement sites could be assigned. Within each subset, clonotype counts were normalized to the number of sorted cells before true diversity and Gini coefficients were calculated with the tcR R package. Repertoire sharing was quantified using the overlap coefficient calculated on TCRB nucleotide sequences. Out-of-frame TCRB sequences from naive cells were analyzed to stand in for the pre-selection repertoire. Sourced from immuneACCESS, this table was stored by TCRdb with only in-frame sequences that have V and J called. A share of the clones is absent; for the studies checked, an unresolved V gene accounts for under half, and the remainder has no known explanation. V, J and clone size are those of that table, while D and trimming were read from the DNA. This sample has hundreds of thousands of clones in its table, and around 15% of those were observed once. Together, the top ten hold approximately 0.02% of the sample.

A single peripheral blood draw of approximately 0.11 L on average was collected from each donor into heparinised tubes. Using a panel that included CD45RO, CCR7, CD25, CD127, CD95 and CD27, naive, central memory, regulatory and stem cell-like memory CD4+ T cells were sorted on a BD FACSAria II. Every sorted population had a purity above 98%. PBMCs were separated immediately by Lymphoprep density gradient centrifugation and were stained directly, without being cultured. To minimize batch effects, samples were stained and sorted in pairs, one healthy donor with one patient per experiment. The CDR3 numbers 17 residues from cysteine through phenylalanine. Kept here is only the CDR3 DNA, which spans 51 bases and is read in frame from base 1. V and J are truncated by 2 bases and 1 base respectively, leaving an intervening sequence of 15 bases. According to the germline V gene, CDR1 reads MDHEN and CDR2 reads SYDVKM.

The origin of this receptor is a man aged 18 to 30 with type 1 diabetes. This receptor chain uses TRBV28 and TRBJ1-5, with the identity of the D gene unclear. Sequencing used naive CD4+ T cells from blood. Sample cell subset or site, as interpreted from the label and publication: true naive CD4+ T cells. The nucleotide sequence is TGTGCCAGCAGTTTAGACTTATGGGTGGGAAGCAATCAGCCCCAGCATTTT. Its protein reads: CASSLDLWVGSNQPQHF.